What follows is one T cell receptor beta chain and its context. Pooled together were second doses at about 4 or about 12 weeks. Looked up from germline, CDR1 is SNHLY and CDR2 is FYNNEI. V lost 3 bases, J lost 5 bases, and 7 bases lay in between. The CDR3 extends over 13 amino acids. The record originates from a study of T cell responses to AZD1222 COVID-19 vaccine. Method: immunoSEQ multiplex PCR; TCRdb's copy keeps in-frame clones and lacks some. The sample holds about 82,000 clones, roughly nine tenths seen once. This rearrangement joins TRBV2 to TRBJ1-4; D uncertain. Specimen: peripheral blood, collected 28 days after the second AZD1222 dose. The receptor comes from an adult who received the AZD1222 COVID-19 vaccine. CDR3 sequence reads: CASSDPGNEKLFF. For the CDR3, the DNA is TGTGCCAGCAGTGACCCAGGAAATGAAAAACTGTTTTTT.